This T cell receptor beta chain was profiled in a study of response to subunit inactivated influenza vaccine. The V and J ends lost 3 bases and 6 bases, in that order; junction bases with no gene match: 5. The CDR3 runs to 14 residues. Germline-derived CDR1 and CDR2 are SGHRS and YFSETQ. One entry per CDR3 protein, called by TCRdb with MiXCR from the RT-PCR reads. The sample shows roughly 790,000 distinct CDR3 sequences, about 20% of them seen only once. At least ten counts were recorded for this clonotype. The material sequenced was PBMCs from blood, taken 5 days after vaccination. The TCR was taken from a man aged 45-60 years who received an inactivated influenza vaccine. The gene calls are TRBV5-1 and TRBJ1-2, with 10 nucleotides matching TRBD1. CDR3 in DNA: TGCGCCAGCAGCTCAGGGACAGGGGCCCATGGCTACACCTTC. This encodes CASSSGTGAHGYTF.